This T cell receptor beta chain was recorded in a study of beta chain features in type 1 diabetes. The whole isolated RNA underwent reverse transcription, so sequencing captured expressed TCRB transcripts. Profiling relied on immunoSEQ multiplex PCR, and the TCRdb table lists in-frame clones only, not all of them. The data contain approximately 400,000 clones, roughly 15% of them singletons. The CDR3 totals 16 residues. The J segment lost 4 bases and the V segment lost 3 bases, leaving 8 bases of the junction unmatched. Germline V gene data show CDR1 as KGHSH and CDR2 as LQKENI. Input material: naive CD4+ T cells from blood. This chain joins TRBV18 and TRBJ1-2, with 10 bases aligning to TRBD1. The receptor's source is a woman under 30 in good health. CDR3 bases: TGTGCCAGCTCACCCGGGACAGGGGCTTTTAGCTATGGCTACACCTTC. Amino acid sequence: CASSPGTGAFSYGYTF. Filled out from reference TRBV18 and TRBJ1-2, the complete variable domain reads NAGVMQNPRHLVRRRGQEARLRCSPMKGHSHVYWYRQLPEEGLKFMVYLQKENIIDESGMPKERFSAEFPKEGPSILRIQQVVRGDSAAYFCASSPGTGAFSYGYTFGSGTRLTVV.